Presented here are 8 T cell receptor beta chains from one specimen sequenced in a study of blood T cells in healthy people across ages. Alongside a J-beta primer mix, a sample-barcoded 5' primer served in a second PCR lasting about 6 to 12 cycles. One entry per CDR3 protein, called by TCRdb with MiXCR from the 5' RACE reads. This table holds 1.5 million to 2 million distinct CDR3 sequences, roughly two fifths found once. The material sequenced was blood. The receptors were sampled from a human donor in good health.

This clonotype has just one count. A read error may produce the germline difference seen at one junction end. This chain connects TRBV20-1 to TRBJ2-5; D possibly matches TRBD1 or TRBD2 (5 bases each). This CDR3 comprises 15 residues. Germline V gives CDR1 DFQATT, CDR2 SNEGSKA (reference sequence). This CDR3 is CSTSSTLTVKETQYF. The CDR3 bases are TGCAGTACTAGTTCGACCCTGACAGTTAAAGAGACCCAGTACTTC.

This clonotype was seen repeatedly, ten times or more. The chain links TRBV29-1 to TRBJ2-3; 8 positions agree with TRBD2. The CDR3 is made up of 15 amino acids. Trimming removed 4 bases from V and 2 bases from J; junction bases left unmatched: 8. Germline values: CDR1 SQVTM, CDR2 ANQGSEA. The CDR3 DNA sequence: TGCAGCGTTGCCCCGTTTAGCGGGAACACAGATACGCAGTATTTT. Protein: CSVAPFSGNTDTQYF.

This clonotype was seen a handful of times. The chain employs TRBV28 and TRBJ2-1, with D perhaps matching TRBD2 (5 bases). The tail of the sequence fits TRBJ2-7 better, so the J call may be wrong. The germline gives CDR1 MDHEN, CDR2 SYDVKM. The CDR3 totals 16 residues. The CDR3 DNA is TGTGCCAGCAGTTTATGGAGGGTTGACACCTCCTACGAGCAGTACTTC. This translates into CASSLWRVDTSYEQYF.

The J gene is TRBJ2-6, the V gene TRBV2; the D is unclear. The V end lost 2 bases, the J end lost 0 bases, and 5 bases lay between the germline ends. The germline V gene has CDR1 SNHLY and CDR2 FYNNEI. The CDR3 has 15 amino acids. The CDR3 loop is CASSETISGANVLTF. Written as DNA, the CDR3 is TGTGCCAGCAGTGAAACAATCTCTGGGGCCAACGTCCTGACTTTC.

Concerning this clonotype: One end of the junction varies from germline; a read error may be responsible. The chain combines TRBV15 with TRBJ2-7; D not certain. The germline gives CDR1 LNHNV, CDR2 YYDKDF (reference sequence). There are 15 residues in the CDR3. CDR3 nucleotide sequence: TGTGCCACCAGCAGAGAAGTAAGAGAACAAGACGAGCGGTACTTC. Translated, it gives CATSREVREQDERYF. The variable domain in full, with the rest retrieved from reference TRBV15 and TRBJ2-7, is DAMVIQNPRYQVTQFGKPVTLSCSQTLNHNVMYWYQQKSSQAPKLLFHYYDKDFNNEADTPDNFQSRRPNTSFCFLDIRSPGLGDTAMYLCATSREVREQDERYFGPGTRLTVT.

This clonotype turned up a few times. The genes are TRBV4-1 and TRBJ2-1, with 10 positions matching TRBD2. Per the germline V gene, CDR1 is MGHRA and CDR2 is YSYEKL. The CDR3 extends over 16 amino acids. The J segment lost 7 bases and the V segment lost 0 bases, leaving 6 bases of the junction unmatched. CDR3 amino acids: CASSQDGPSGGNEQFF. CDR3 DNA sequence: TGCGCCAGCAGCCAAGATGGCCCTAGCGGGGGTAATGAGCAGTTCTTC.

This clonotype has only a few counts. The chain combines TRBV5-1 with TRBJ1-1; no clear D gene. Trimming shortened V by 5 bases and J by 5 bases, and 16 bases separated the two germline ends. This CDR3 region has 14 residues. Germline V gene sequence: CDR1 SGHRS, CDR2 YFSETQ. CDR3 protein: CASRPPGVETEAFF. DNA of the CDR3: TGCGCCAGCAGGCCGCCCGGGGTAGAGACTGAAGCTTTCTTT.

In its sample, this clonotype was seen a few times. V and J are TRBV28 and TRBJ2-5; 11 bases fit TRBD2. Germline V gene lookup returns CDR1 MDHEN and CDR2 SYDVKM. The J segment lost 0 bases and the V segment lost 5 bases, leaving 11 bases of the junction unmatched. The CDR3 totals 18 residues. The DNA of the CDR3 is TGTGCCAGCAGTGGCCCGGGACTAGCGGCCGTGTACCAAGAGACCCAGTACTTC. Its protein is CASSGPGLAAVYQETQYF. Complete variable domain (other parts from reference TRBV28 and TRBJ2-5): DVKVTQSSRYLVKRTGEKVFLECVQDMDHENMFWYRQDPGLGLRLIYFSYDVKMKEKGDIPEGYSVSREKKERFSLILESASTNQTSMYLCASSGPGLAAVYQETQYFGPGTRLLVL.